This is a list of T cell receptor beta chains from one sample in a study of blood T cell repertoires in COVID-19. Produced via immunoSEQ multiplex PCR; TCRdb's table is partial and in-frame only. Seen here are around 140,000 clones, roughly 89% observed once, and the top ten hold about 2.9%. The sequenced material came from peripheral blood. The origin of the receptors is a man in his 60s with active or convalescent COVID-19. Both conserved end residues are part of each CDR3. D genes are given only for firm matches.

j_call	v_call	d_call	cdr3_nt	cdr3_aa
TRBJ2-1	TRBV12-5	TRBD2	TGTGCTAGTGGTTTGGACCCGGGACTAGGCTACAATGAGCAGTTCTTC	CASGLDPGLGYNEQFF
TRBJ2-2	TRBV11-2	.	TGTGCCAGCAGCTCCGCCGGGACCCAAGCAGGGGATCTGTTTTTT	CASSSAGTQAGDLFF
TRBJ2-3	TRBV7-3	TRBD1	TGTGCCAGCAGCTTGACAGGGGTAGATACGCAGTATTTT	CASSLTGVDTQYF
TRBJ2-4	TRBV28	.	TGTGCCAGCACGAAGGGGGGGCCACCTCTAGCCAAAAACATTCAGTACTTC	CASTKGGPPLAKNIQYF
TRBJ2-4	TRBV30	.	TGTGCCTGGAGTGGGCGGGACGCCAAAAACATTCAGTACTTC	CAWSGRDAKNIQYF
TRBJ2-3	TRBV2	.	TGTGCCAGCAGCCCTCTTACTACAGATACGCAGTATTTT	CASSPLTTDTQYF
TRBJ2-5	TRBV2	TRBD2	TGTGCCAGCAGCTTACTAGCGCCCCAAGAGACCCAGTACTTC	CASSLLAPQETQYF
TRBJ1-4	TRBV7-7	TRBD1	TGTGCCAGCAGCGCCAGGGGGCTCGCTAATGAAAAACTGTTTTTT	CASSARGLANEKLFF
TRBJ1-4	TRBV6-6	TRBD1	TGTGCCAGCAGTCACGGGACAGACCATGAAAAACTGTTTTTT	CASSHGTDHEKLFF
TRBJ1-2	TRBV11-3	.	TGTGCCAGCAGCTTAGAAGGCCCGCGGGACTATGGCTACACCTTC	CASSLEGPRDYGYTF
TRBJ2-6	TRBV5-4	.	TGTGCCAGCAGCTTGTACAGGGTAGCTGGGGCCAACGTCCTGACTTTC	CASSLYRVAGANVLTF
TRBJ2-3	TRBV6-5	.	TGTGCCAGCAAGGGGAGGACGTCGACAGATACGCAGTATTTT	CASKGRTSTDTQYF
TRBJ1-2	TRBV6-5	.	TGTGCCAGCAGTTACGGAGGTCAGCCTCTCAGGGGCTACACCTTC	CASSYGGQPLRGYTF